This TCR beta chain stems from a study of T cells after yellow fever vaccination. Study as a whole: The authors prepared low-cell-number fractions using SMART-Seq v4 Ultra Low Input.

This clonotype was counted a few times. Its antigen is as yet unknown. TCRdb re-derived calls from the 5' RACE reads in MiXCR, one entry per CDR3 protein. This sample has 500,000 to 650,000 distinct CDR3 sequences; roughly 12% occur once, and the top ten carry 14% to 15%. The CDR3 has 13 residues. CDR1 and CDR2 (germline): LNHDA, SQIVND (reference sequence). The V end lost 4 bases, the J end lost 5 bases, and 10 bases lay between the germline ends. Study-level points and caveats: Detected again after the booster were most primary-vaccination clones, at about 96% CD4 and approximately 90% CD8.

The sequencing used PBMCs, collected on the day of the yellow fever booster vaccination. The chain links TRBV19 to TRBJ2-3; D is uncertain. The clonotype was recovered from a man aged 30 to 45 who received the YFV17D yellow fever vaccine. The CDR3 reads CASSNQRGDTQYF. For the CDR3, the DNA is TGTGCCAGTAGTAACCAGCGAGGAGATACGCAGTATTTT.